These 16 T cell receptor beta chains were sequenced from one sample in a study of cytomegalovirus exposure and HLA in healthy donors. The PCR made use of 60 Vbeta and 13 Jbeta primers. TCRdb's table, derived via immunoSEQ multiplex PCR, lists solely in-frame clones and lacks some. The sample includes about 160,000 clones, nearly 80% seen only once; the top ten take approximately 0.89%. The sequenced sample consisted of PBMCs. The receptors come from a woman in her forties or fifties in good health and CMV-seropositive.

The CDR3 sequence is CASSYSIGGMNTEAFF. The CDR3 nucleotides are TGTGCCAGCAGTTACTCGATCGGGGGGATGAACACTGAAGCTTTCTTT. V gene TRBV6-5 combines with J gene TRBJ1-1; D might be TRBD1 (5 bases). The CDR3 has 16 amino acids. CDR1 is MNHEY and CDR2 is SVGAGI in the germline V gene. V lost 0 bases, J lost 0 bases, and 11 bases lay in between.

V is TRBV15 and J is TRBJ2-5; 11 nucleotides agree with TRBD1. The V gene's germline CDR1 is LNHNV and CDR2 YYDKDF (reference sequence). The CDR3 runs to 17 residues. The CDR3 coding sequence is TGTGCGACCGGACGGGACAGGGGGTTTGGGAGCCAAGAGACCCAGTACTTC. Translating gives CATGRDRGFGSQETQYF.

This clone was found once. The chain employs TRBV5-6 and TRBJ2-5; weak D call: TRBD1 (5 bases). This CDR3 spans 14 amino acids. Trimming removed 0 bases at V and 2 bases at J, with 8 bases between. Per germline, CDR1 SGHDT and CDR2 YYEEEE. The CDR3 region has the DNA TGTGCCAGCAGCTTGGGACAGCTACAAGAGACCCAGTACTTC. This sequence encodes CASSLGQLQETQYF.

The genes are TRBV9 and TRBJ2-1, with 12 bases fitting TRBD2. The CDR3 loop spans 16 amino acids. V lost 3 bases, J lost 4 bases, and 5 bases stayed unmatched. The V gene's germline CDR1 is SGDLS and CDR2 YYNGEE. The DNA for the CDR3 is TGTGCCAGCAGCGGGGGGACTAGCGGGTTGTACAATGAGCAGTTCTTC. Protein product: CASSGGTSGLYNEQFF.

The chain carries TRBV19 and TRBJ1-3, with TRBD1 as a possible D gene (5 bases). The CDR3 is 16 amino acids. V gave up 5 bases and J gave up 0 bases, with 14 bases separating them. Germline lookup yields CDR1 LNHDA and CDR2 SQIVND (reference sequence). The CDR3 nucleotides are TGTGCCAGTAGTGAGACAGCGACTTACTCTGGAAACACCATATATTTT. Translated, it gives CASSETATYSGNTIYF.

DNA for the CDR3: TGTGCCAGCAGCCTTTACGGCCCGGACATCCCCTGGGGCTACACCTTC. It translates to CASSLYGPDIPWGYTF. This chain links TRBV7-2 with TRBJ1-2, with D tentatively TRBD1 (5 bases). The CDR3 has 16 residues. V was pared by 5 bases and J by 8 bases, with 24 bases between. Germline loops: CDR1 SGHTA, CDR2 FQGNSA. The whole variable domain, filled in from reference TRBV7-2 and TRBJ1-2, reads GAGVSQSPSNKVTEKGKDVELRCDPISGHTALYWYRQSLGQGLEFLIYFQGNSAPDKSGLPSDRFSAERTGGSVSTLTIQRTQQEDSAVYLCASSLYGPDIPWGYTFGSGTRLTVV.

The genes are TRBV6-5 and TRBJ2-1; 10 bases align to TRBD2. The CDR3 consists of 15 residues. Germline V gene lookup returns CDR1 MNHEY and CDR2 SVGAGI. V was clipped by 7 bases and J by 8 bases; unmatched bases: 11. The CDR3 spells CASTPTSGGAHEQFF. The CDR3 coding sequence is TGTGCCAGCACCCCAACGAGCGGGGGGGCCCATGAGCAGTTCTTC.

This clone was picked up many times. This chain joins TRBV5-6 and TRBJ2-6; weak D call: TRBD1 (5 bases). CDR3 length equals 15 residues. Germline V lookup: CDR1 SGHDT, CDR2 YYEEEE. Trimming cost V 4 bases and J 2 bases, with 10 bases left between them. In DNA, the CDR3 is TGTGCCAGCAGCCTTCTAGGGGCTGGGGCCAACGTCCTGACTTTC. This sequence encodes CASSLLGAGANVLTF.

CDR3 sequence reads: CASSFSAGGRTDTQYF. In DNA form, the CDR3 reads TGTGCCAGCAGCTTCTCAGCGGGAGGGAGAACAGATACGCAGTATTTT. V is TRBV7-2 and J is TRBJ2-3; 10 bases are shared with TRBD2. V gave up 3 bases and J gave up 3 bases; unmatched junction bases: 6. Per the germline V gene, CDR1 is SGHTA and CDR2 is FQGNSA. The CDR3 totals 16 residues.

The chain is built from TRBV4-1 and TRBJ2-7; TRBD2 agrees at 8 bases. V was pared by 1 base and J by 3 bases, with 14 bases of the junction left unmatched. This CDR3 is 18 amino acids long. Germline V gene sequence: CDR1 MGHRA, CDR2 YSYEKL. This CDR3 reads CASSQVSQRAGADYEQYF. The CDR3 DNA follows: TGCGCCAGCAGCCAAGTGTCCCAGAGAGCGGGGGCAGACTACGAGCAGTACTTC.

The chain employs TRBV6-1 and TRBJ1-1; possible D gene TRBD1, 5 bases. The V gene lost 3 bases and the J gene lost 0 bases, with 11 bases spanning the gap. The CDR3 totals 15 residues. Germline V gene data show CDR1 as MNHNS and CDR2 as SASEGT. The CDR3 protein is CASSDYGGLNTEAFF. The CDR3 DNA reads TGTGCCAGCAGTGACTACGGGGGATTGAACACTGAAGCTTTCTTT.

This clone occurred a few times. The chain combines TRBV5-1 with TRBJ2-3, with D possibly matching TRBD2 (5 bases). CDR1 and CDR2 (germline): SGHRS, YFSETQ. The CDR3 is 14 residues long. V lost 7 bases and J 7 bases, leaving 19 bases between the germline ends. Here the CDR3 DNA reads TGCGCCAGCGAACCGGGCGGGCAAGACCATACGCAGTATTTT. Translating gives CASEPGGQDHTQYF. Drawing the rest from reference TRBV5-1 and TRBJ2-3, the complete variable domain is KAGVTQTPRYLIKTRGQQVTLSCSPISGHRSVSWYQQTPGQGLQFLFEYFSETQRNKGNFPGRFSGRQFSNSRSEMNVSTLELGDSALYLCASEPGGQDHTQYFGPGTRLTVL.

This chain uses TRBV7-9 with TRBJ1-1; D is uncertain. Germline loops: CDR1 SEHNR, CDR2 FQNEAQ (reference sequence). Trimming removed 1 base at V and 0 bases at J, with 6 bases between. The CDR3 length is 14 residues. CDR3 coding DNA: TGTGCCAGCAGCTTAGGGCAGTTGAACACTGAAGCTTTCTTT. It translates to CASSLGQLNTEAFF.

The rearrangement joins TRBV9 to TRBJ1-3; D might be TRBD1 (5 bases). This CDR3 comprises 14 residues. CDR1 is SGDLS, CDR2 YYNGEE, per germline. V was trimmed by 5 bases and J by 0 bases, leaving 9 bases between them. As DNA, the CDR3 is TGTGCCAGCAGTGACGACAGCTCTGGAAACACCATATATTTT. This gives the protein CASSDDSSGNTIYF. The entire variable domain, with the rest obtained from reference TRBV9 and TRBJ1-3, is as follows: DSGVTQTPKHLITATGQRVTLRCSPRSGDLSVYWYQQSLDQGLQFLIQYYNGEERAKGNILERFSAQQFPDLHSELNLSSLELGDSALYFCASSDDSSGNTIYFGEGSWLTVV.

V usage is TRBV28 and J usage is TRBJ2-7; a possible D gene is TRBD2 (6 bases). The germline V gene encodes CDR1 MDHEN and CDR2 SYDVKM. The length of the CDR3 is 16 residues. V lost 3 bases, J lost 3 bases, and 18 bases lay in between. CDR3 sequence (DNA): TGTGCCAGCAGTTTTTCATGGGACTCCCGGGGCTACGAGCAGTACTTC. It codes for CASSFSWDSRGYEQYF. The variable domain in full, with the rest retrieved from reference TRBV28 and TRBJ2-7, is DVKVTQSSRYLVKRTGEKVFLECVQDMDHENMFWYRQDPGLGLRLIYFSYDVKMKEKGDIPEGYSVSREKKERFSLILESASTNQTSMYLCASSFSWDSRGYEQYFGPGTRLTVT.

V and J are TRBV28 and TRBJ1-2; a possible D gene is TRBD1 (5 bases). Germline CDR1 MDHEN, CDR2 SYDVKM. The CDR3 contains 14 residues. Trimming cost V 2 bases and J 1 base, with 8 bases left between them. CDR3 coding DNA: TGTGCCAGCAGTTTAAGACAGTATAACTATGGCTACACCTTC. This gives the protein CASSLRQYNYGYTF.